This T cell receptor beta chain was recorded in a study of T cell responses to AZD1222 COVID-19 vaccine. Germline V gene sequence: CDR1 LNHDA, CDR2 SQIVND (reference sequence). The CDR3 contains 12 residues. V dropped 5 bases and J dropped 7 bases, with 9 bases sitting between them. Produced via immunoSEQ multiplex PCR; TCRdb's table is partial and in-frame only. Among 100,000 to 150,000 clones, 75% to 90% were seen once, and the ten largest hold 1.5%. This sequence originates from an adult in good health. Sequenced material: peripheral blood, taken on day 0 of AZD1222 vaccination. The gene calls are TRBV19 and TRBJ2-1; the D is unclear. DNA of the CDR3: TGTGCCAGTAGTGCAGGCCGTAATGAGCAGTTCTTC. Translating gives CASSAGRNEQFF.